Presented here are 27 T cell receptor beta chains from one specimen sequenced in a study of control samples from healthy donors and cancer patients. The protocol was immunoSEQ multiplex PCR, while the TCRdb copy is restricted to in-frame clones and leaves out a portion. The top ten clones hold 5% to 7% of a sample with 350,000 to 450,000 clones, approximately 92% of them seen once. Sequencing was performed on PBMCs. These receptors all stem from a middle-aged man with head and neck cancer.

This sequence joins TRBV30 and TRBJ1-2; D remains unclear. The germline CDR1 and CDR2 sequences are GTSNPN and SVGIG (reference sequence). The CDR3 is 14 residues long. Trimming removed 2 bases at V and 1 base at J, with 11 bases between. CDR3 nucleotide sequence: TGTGCCTGGAGTCGTGCAGGAGTTAACTATGGCTACACCTTC. It yields the protein CAWSRAGVNYGYTF.

The rearrangement uses TRBV27 and TRBJ1-4, with D possibly being TRBD1 (5 bases). V was cut by 6 bases and J by 0 bases, with 20 bases left in between. Germline assignment: CDR1 MNHEY and CDR2 SMNVEV (reference sequence). The CDR3 totals 18 residues. DNA of the CDR3: TGTGCCAGCAGGCTAAGACAGACCGGAGTTGCAACTAATGAAAAACTGTTTTTT. Its protein product is CASRLRQTGVATNEKLFF.

V and J are TRBV5-4 and TRBJ2-3; D perhaps matches TRBD1 (6 bases). Looked up from germline, CDR1 is SGHNT and CDR2 is YYREEE (reference sequence). The V gene lost 4 bases and the J gene lost 5 bases, with 20 bases spanning the gap. The CDR3 length is 16 residues. Written as DNA, the CDR3 is TGTGCCAGCAGCAATGGAAGGGCAGGGGTGGAAGATACGCAGTATTTT. Translation: CASSNGRAGVEDTQYF.

The count of this clone is one. The rearrangement joins TRBV5-1 to TRBJ2-1; 10 bases align to TRBD1. The CDR3 length is 16 residues. The germline CDR1 and CDR2 sequences are SGHRS and YFSETQ. Trimming removed 3 bases from V and 7 bases from J; junction bases left unmatched: 10. The CDR3 DNA is TGCGCCAGCAGCTCAACCGGGACAGGGGTCGGGAATGAGCAGTTCTTC. Its protein product is CASSSTGTGVGNEQFF. Using reference TRBV5-1 and TRBJ2-1 for the parts outside the CDR3, the full variable domain is KAGVTQTPRYLIKTRGQQVTLSCSPISGHRSVSWYQQTPGQGLQFLFEYFSETQRNKGNFPGRFSGRQFSNSRSEMNVSTLELGDSALYLCASSSTGTGVGNEQFFGPGTRLTVL.

The chain carries TRBV19 and TRBJ2-1, with 7 bases lining up with TRBD2. Germline lookup yields CDR1 LNHDA and CDR2 SQIVND (reference sequence). V was pared by 0 bases and J by 9 bases, with 8 bases of the junction left unmatched. The CDR3 totals 15 residues. CDR3 sequence (DNA): TGTGCCAGTAGTATAGAGCGCGGGAGTCGGGCTGAGCAGTTCTTC. Amino acids: CASSIERGSRAEQFF. Filled out from reference TRBV19 and TRBJ2-1, the complete variable domain reads DGGITQSPKYLFRKEGQNVTLSCEQNLNHDAMYWYRQDPGQGLRLIYYSQIVNDFQKGDIAEGYSVSREKKESFPLTVTSAQKNPTAFYLCASSIERGSRAEQFFGPGTRLTVL.

The sample holds a few counts of this clone. CDR3: CASSLFGYEQYF. DNA of the CDR3: TGTGCCAGCAGCTTATTCGGCTACGAGCAGTACTTC. The J gene is TRBJ2-7, the V gene TRBV5-6; D unclear. Germline lookup yields CDR1 SGHDT and CDR2 YYEEEE. The length of the CDR3 is 12 residues. Trimming removed 2 bases from V and 3 bases from J, with 6 bases in between. The whole variable domain, filled in from reference TRBV5-6 and TRBJ2-7, reads DAGVTQSPTHLIKTRGQQVTLRCSPKSGHDTVSWYQQALGQGPQFIFQYYEEEERQRGNFPDRFSGHQFPNYSSELNVNALLLGDSALYLCASSLFGYEQYFGPGTRLTVT.

The chain has TRBV11-2 and TRBJ2-1; 9 bases map to TRBD1. Germline CDR1 is SGHAT and CDR2 is FQNNGV. V gave up 2 bases and J gave up 4 bases; unmatched junction bases: 6. The CDR3 covers 16 residues. The CDR3 sequence is CASSLPGTGHYNEQFF. The CDR3 DNA reads TGTGCCAGCAGCTTACCAGGGACAGGGCATTACAATGAGCAGTTCTTC. The whole variable domain, remainder taken from reference TRBV11-2 and TRBJ2-1, is EAGVAQSPRYKIIEKRQSVAFWCNPISGHATLYWYQQILGQGPKLLIQFQNNGVVDDSQLPKDRFSAERLKGVDSTLKIQPAKLEDSAVYLCASSLPGTGHYNEQFFGPGTRLTVL.

The gene calls are TRBV5-4 and TRBJ1-1; no clear D. From germline, CDR1 is SGHNT and CDR2 YYREEE (reference sequence). V lost 2 bases and J 3 bases, leaving 8 bases between the germline ends. The CDR3 totals 13 residues. The CDR3 protein is CASSFGFYTEAFF. The CDR3 DNA sequence: TGTGCCAGCAGCTTCGGTTTTTACACTGAAGCTTTCTTT.

This clone appeared once. V usage is TRBV18 and J usage is TRBJ1-5; 10 bases map to TRBD1. The CDR3 is made up of 14 amino acids. After removal of 6 bases from V and 7 bases from J, the junction contained 6 bases not matched to a gene. Germline-derived CDR1 and CDR2 are KGHSH and LQKENI. The chain's CDR3 is CASSLTGGEQPQHF. CDR3 coding DNA: TGTGCCAGCTCCCTGACAGGGGGCGAGCAGCCCCAGCATTTT.

V is TRBV6-5 and J is TRBJ1-2; D remains ambiguous. Germline V lookup: CDR1 MNHEY, CDR2 SVGAGI. There are 14 residues in the CDR3. The V and J ends lost 6 bases and 2 bases respectively, with 13 bases between them. CDR3 region: CASSKDPSNYGYTF. The CDR3 DNA sequence: TGTGCCAGCAGCAAAGATCCTTCAAACTATGGCTACACCTTC.

V is TRBV28 and J is TRBJ2-1; D perhaps matches TRBD1 (6 bases). V lost 6 bases and J 5 bases, leaving 14 bases between the germline ends. The CDR3 spans 14 residues. Germline-derived CDR1 and CDR2 are MDHEN and SYDVKM. CDR3 region: CASRPAGTHNEQFF. DNA of the CDR3: TGTGCCAGCAGGCCGGCCGGGACACACAATGAGCAGTTCTTC.

This chain links TRBV9 with TRBJ2-5; D is possibly TRBD2 (6 bases). Deletions cut 4 bases from V and 5 bases from J, with 15 bases between. There are 14 residues in the CDR3. Germline CDR1 and CDR2: SGDLS and YYNGEE. CDR3 coding DNA: TGTGCCAGCAGCCCCCCTCTCCGGGGGGAGACCCAGTACTTC. Amino acids: CASSPPLRGETQYF.

The V and J genes are TRBV4-1 and TRBJ2-6; perhaps TRBD2 as D (6 bases). The V and J ends lost 10 bases and 1 base respectively, with 11 bases between them. The CDR3 runs 14 residues. The germline CDR1 and CDR2 sequences are MGHRA and YSYEKL. As DNA, the CDR3 is TGCGCCACCGGGGCGGGATCTGGGGCCAACGTCCTGACTTTC. Protein sequence: CATGAGSGANVLTF.

This clone has just one count. The rearrangement links TRBV5-4 to TRBJ2-7; D possibly matches TRBD1 or TRBD2 (5 bases each). The CDR3 loop spans 15 amino acids. Trimming pared 3 bases from V and 3 bases from J, leaving 16 bases between. In germline, CDR1 is SGHNT, CDR2 YYREEE (reference sequence). The CDR3 spells CASSSGDLGVYEQYF. In nucleotides, the CDR3 is TGTGCCAGCAGCTCCGGGGACCTAGGGGTCTACGAGCAGTACTTC.

V usage is TRBV18 and J usage is TRBJ1-3, with TRBD1 as a possible D gene (6 bases). The germline V gene encodes CDR1 KGHSH and CDR2 LQKENI. The CDR3 has 13 amino acids. V dropped 6 bases and J dropped 10 bases, with 16 bases sitting between them. The CDR3 DNA sequence: TGTGCCAGCTCTCCTCACAAGACAGGAACCATATATTTT. Protein product: CASSPHKTGTIYF.

The genes are TRBV5-1 and TRBJ2-3, with 11 bases matching TRBD2. CDR3 length: 16 residues. Germline assignment: CDR1 SGHRS and CDR2 YFSETQ. The V and J ends lost 3 bases and 2 bases, in that order; junction bases with no gene match: 5. Here the CDR3 reads CASSYRLAGNTDTQYF. The CDR3, as DNA: TGCGCCAGCAGCTATAGACTAGCGGGAAACACAGATACGCAGTATTTT. Full variable domain (remainder filled in from reference TRBV5-1 and TRBJ2-3): KAGVTQTPRYLIKTRGQQVTLSCSPISGHRSVSWYQQTPGQGLQFLFEYFSETQRNKGNFPGRFSGRQFSNSRSEMNVSTLELGDSALYLCASSYRLAGNTDTQYFGPGTRLTVL.

The V call is TRBV13, the J call TRBJ2-3, with 7 positions matching TRBD2. Germline trimming cut 4 bases from V and 8 bases from J; bases unmatched to any gene: 12. The CDR3 runs 15 residues. CDR1 PRHDT and CDR2 FYEKMQ come from the germline V gene (reference sequence). CDR3: CASSSPTSARSTQYF. The CDR3 DNA reads as TGTGCCAGCAGCTCCCCAACTAGCGCGCGGAGTACGCAGTATTTT.

V and J are TRBV9 and TRBJ2-1, with 10 bases that match TRBD2. Germline V gene lookup returns CDR1 SGDLS and CDR2 YYNGEE. V was clipped by 2 bases and J by 3 bases; unmatched bases: 5. The CDR3 is 16 amino acids. The CDR3 is CASSVSRTSGYNEQFF. As DNA, the CDR3 is TGTGCCAGCAGCGTGTCGCGGACTAGCGGCTACAATGAGCAGTTCTTC.

The chain employs TRBV2 and TRBJ2-2, with D tentatively TRBD2 (6 bases). Trimming shortened V by 4 bases and J by 0 bases, and 6 bases separated the two germline ends. The CDR3 has 14 residues. CDR1 and CDR2 (germline): SNHLY, FYNNEI. DNA for the CDR3: TGTGCCAGCAGTGCGGGGGCGAACACCGGGGAGCTGTTTTTT. It is translated as CASSAGANTGELFF.

The V call is TRBV9, the J call TRBJ2-7, with TRBD1 as a possible D gene (6 bases). This CDR3 is built from 15 residues. Germline V lookup: CDR1 SGDLS, CDR2 YYNGEE. The V gene lost 4 bases and the J gene lost 2 bases, with 16 bases spanning the gap. The CDR3 DNA is TGTGCCAGCAGCCCGGTGACAGGTAGCCCCTACGAGCAGTACTTC. It yields the protein CASSPVTGSPYEQYF.

This clone has just one count. The chain is built from TRBV30 and TRBJ1-6; D might be TRBD1 (5 bases). V was cut by 1 base and J by 5 bases, with 18 bases left in between. Germline CDR1 and CDR2: GTSNPN and SVGIG (reference sequence). The CDR3 sequence is 17 residues long. In nucleotides, the CDR3 is TGTGCCTGGAGTGGGGGCTTGGGGCGGGGGGATAATTCACCCCTCCACTTT. Translating gives CAWSGGLGRGDNSPLHF. Filled out from reference TRBV30 and TRBJ1-6, the complete variable domain reads SQTIHQWPATLVQPVGSPLSLECTVEGTSNPNLYWYRQAAGRGLQLLFYSVGIGQISSEVPQNLSASRPQDRQFILSSKKLLLSDSGFYLCAWSGGLGRGDNSPLHFGNGTRLTVT.

The V call is TRBV18, the J call TRBJ1-5, with 8 bases identical to TRBD1. CDR1 and CDR2 (germline): KGHSH, LQKENI. V gave up 4 bases and J gave up 6 bases; unmatched junction bases: 11. This CDR3 comprises 16 residues. The CDR3 nucleotides are TGTGCCAGCTCACGGTCGGGACAGGAAAGAGGTCAGCCCCAGCATTTT. This translates into CASSRSGQERGQPQHF.

The V and J genes are TRBV9 and TRBJ2-1; the D gene is possibly TRBD1 (5 bases). Trimming took 1 base from V and 5 from J, leaving 16 bases between them. There are 16 residues in the CDR3. The germline gives CDR1 SGDLS, CDR2 YYNGEE. CDR3 sequence reads: CASSVRERGVNNEQFF. In nucleotides, the CDR3 is TGTGCCAGCAGCGTAAGGGAAAGGGGTGTCAACAATGAGCAGTTCTTC.

The chain carries TRBV4-3 and TRBJ1-6; 7 positions match TRBD1. Germline values: CDR1 LGHNA, CDR2 YSLEER. The CDR3 totals 15 residues. The V gene end was trimmed by 1 base and the J gene end by 10 bases; junction bases not matched to a gene: 7. The CDR3 DNA sequence: TGCGCCAGCAGCCAAGCGGACAGGACTGACTCACCCCTCCACTTT. Its translation is CASSQADRTDSPLHF.

This chain joins TRBV6-6 and TRBJ2-5; no firm D call. The CDR3 runs to 15 residues. Germline V gene lookup returns CDR1 MNHNY and CDR2 SVGAGI (reference sequence). V was trimmed by 0 bases and J by 5 bases, leaving 13 bases between them. CDR3 sequence (DNA): TGTGCCAGCAGTTACTCTTGGCGTACGGGTGAGACCCAGTACTTC. Translation gives CASSYSWRTGETQYF.

This sequence joins TRBV7-6 and TRBJ2-1; 7 nucleotides align to TRBD2. Germline loops: CDR1 SGHVS, CDR2 FNYEAQ. This CDR3 is 15 amino acids long. V dropped 3 bases and J dropped 4; count of bases not matched to a gene: 6. The CDR3 coding sequence is TGTGCCAGCAGCTTCCTAGCGGTGCCTTACAATGAGCAGTTCTTC. Its translation: CASSFLAVPYNEQFF.

The chain has TRBV7-2 and TRBJ1-3; possibly TRBD1 for D (5 bases). The germline gives CDR1 SGHTA, CDR2 FQGNSA. This CDR3 is 17 amino acids long. The V gene lost 2 bases and the J gene lost 0 bases, with 14 bases spanning the gap. This CDR3 is CASSLNKQARSGNTIYF. The CDR3 DNA is TGTGCCAGCAGCTTAAATAAACAGGCACGCTCTGGAAACACCATATATTTT.